A single sample is the source of the 24 T cell receptor beta chains below, sequenced in a study of T and B cells in COVID-19 patients. From blood, about 240-500 ng of genomic DNA served as TRB template. TRB rearrangements were amplified by multiplex PCR with BIOMED2 TRB-A/B primers. TCRdb reanalysed the multiplex PCR reads using MiXCR and keeps one entry per CDR3 protein. Of fewer than 15,000 distinct CDR3 sequences in the sample, around 30% are singletons; the top ten hold less than 35%. Sequences were obtained from blood. These receptors came from a human donor who had recovered from COVID-19.

The sample holds a few counts of this clonotype. This chain uses TRBV7-2 with TRBJ2-1, with 13 bases matching TRBD2. This CDR3 region has 16 residues. Germline V gene data show CDR1 as SGHTA and CDR2 as FQGNSA. With V trimmed by 5 bases and J by 8 bases, 9 bases remained unmatched. The DNA for the CDR3 is TGTGCCAGCAGCCCAGACCGGACTAGCGGGAGTCATGAGCAGTTCTTC. Translation gives CASSPDRTSGSHEQFF.

The chain employs TRBV10-3 and TRBJ1-1; D not resolved. Between the trimmed V and J ends, which lost 0 bases and 4 bases, there was a span of 6 bases. Germline-derived CDR1 and CDR2 are ENHRY and SYGVKD. The CDR3 extends over 13 amino acids. For the CDR3, the DNA is TGTGCCATCAGTGAGTCGTGGGCCACTGAAGCTTTCTTT. Amino acid sequence: CAISESWATEAFF.

This clonotype turned up a few times. This chain connects TRBV24-1 to TRBJ2-3; D is undetermined. The CDR3 extends over 13 amino acids. In germline, CDR1 is KGHDR, CDR2 SFDVKD. Trimming took 3 bases from V and 6 from J, leaving 9 bases between them. The CDR3 DNA sequence: TGTGCCACCAGTGATGGCCTTCCCGATACGCAGTATTTT. This encodes CATSDGLPDTQYF.

The chain's CDR3 is CAWTSGTNEKLFF. The DNA of the CDR3 is TGTGCCTGGACCTCCGGGACCAATGAAAAACTGTTTTTT. This chain connects TRBV30 to TRBJ1-4, with a possible D match to TRBD1 (5 bases). The germline V gene has CDR1 GTSNPN and CDR2 SVGIG (reference sequence). CDR3 length equals 13 residues. Trimming removed 4 bases from V and 5 bases from J, with 11 bases in between.

The chain uses TRBV7-9 and TRBJ1-4; D is unclear. V dropped 5 bases and J dropped 6 bases, with 16 bases sitting between them. This CDR3 contains 15 residues. The germline V gene encodes CDR1 SEHNR and CDR2 FQNEAQ (reference sequence). The CDR3 loop reads CASSPRRQLDEKLFF. CDR3 coding DNA: TGTGCCAGCAGCCCACGACGGCAGCTGGATGAAAAACTGTTTTTT.

This clonotype has a handful of counts. This chain links TRBV14 with TRBJ1-6; 7 bases are a match to TRBD1. J was trimmed by 8 bases and V by 4 bases; bases with no gene match: 2. The germline gives CDR1 SGHDN, CDR2 FVKESK. This CDR3 spans 13 amino acids. CDR3 loop: CASSLTGDSPLHF. In DNA, the CDR3 is TGTGCCAGCAGCCTAACAGGGGATTCACCCCTCCACTTT.

The chain links TRBV13 to TRBJ2-7; D unresolved. Germline CDR1 PRHDT, CDR2 FYEKMQ (reference sequence). Trimming took off 5 bases at V and 6 bases at J, with 26 bases between the two ends. This CDR3 is 17 amino acids long. The CDR3, as DNA: TGTGCCAGCAGCCCGGCCAACTGGGCGGTCGGCCTGGGCGAGCAGTACTTC. The encoded protein is CASSPANWAVGLGEQYF.

There are a few counts of this clonotype. The CDR3 DNA reads TGTGCCAGCAGCTTCGGGACAGCTAATCAGCCCCAGCATTTT. It yields the protein CASSFGTANQPQHF. The chain is built from TRBV11-3 and TRBJ1-5; 7 bases fit TRBD1. The junction had 3 bases not matched to a gene; V was cut back by 3 bases and J by 4 bases. The CDR3 is 14 residues long. Germline CDR1 SGHNT, CDR2 YENEEA.

The chain recombines TRBV5-5 with TRBJ2-4; D may correspond to TRBD1 or TRBD2 (5 bases each). The CDR3 totals 19 residues. Trimming pared 3 bases from V and 0 bases from J, leaving 22 bases between. Looked up from germline, CDR1 is SGHKS and CDR2 is YYEKEE (reference sequence). Written as DNA, the CDR3 is TGTGCCAGCAGCTCATTGAGGGGTTCGGGACCTCTAGCCAAAAACATTCAGTACTTC. This gives the protein CASSSLRGSGPLAKNIQYF.

The rearrangement links TRBV11-3 to TRBJ2-2; D not resolved. CDR3 size: 12 residues. The V gene's germline CDR1 is SGHNT and CDR2 YENEEA. Trimming stripped 5 bases from V and 6 bases from J, with 7 bases between. DNA for the CDR3: TGTGCCAGCAGCCCCTGGTCCGGGGAGCTGTTTTTT. Protein: CASSPWSGELFF.

This sequence joins TRBV5-5 and TRBJ1-2, with 7 positions matching TRBD1. Looked up from germline, CDR1 is SGHKS and CDR2 is YYEKEE (reference sequence). The length of the CDR3 is 14 residues. The V and J ends lost 0 bases and 6 bases, in that order; junction bases with no gene match: 5. In DNA form, the CDR3 reads TGTGCCAGCAGCTTGGACAGGGGTTCGAATGGCTACACCTTC. Amino acids: CASSLDRGSNGYTF.

The CDR3 DNA is TGTGCCAGCAGCTCCTTCCGACAGGCGCATGGCTACACCTTC. This translates into CASSSFRQAHGYTF. The J gene is TRBJ1-2, the V gene TRBV12-3 or TRBV12-4; perhaps TRBD1 as D (6 bases). The germline V and J ends were trimmed by 6 bases and 6 bases, with 17 bases remaining between them. The length of the CDR3 is 14 residues.

Remarks on this clonotype: This may arise from a read error, as a much more abundant clone is one base away. V is TRBV10-3 and J is TRBJ2-1; 13 nucleotides align to TRBD2. The CDR3 length is 15 residues. Germline CDR1 and CDR2: ENHRY and SYGVKD. The DNA for the CDR3 is TGTGCCAGCAGTCACGGGACTAGCGGGACAAGCGAGAAGTTCTTC. Its protein product is CASSHGTSGTSEKFF.

This clonotype was seen more than once but under ten times. Given a much more abundant clone one base away, this may be a read error. This rearrangement joins TRBV19 to TRBJ2-7; D remains ambiguous. CDR1 is LNHDA and CDR2 is SQIVND in the germline V gene (reference sequence). V dropped 9 bases and J dropped 3 bases, with 21 bases sitting between them. CDR3 length equals 15 residues. The CDR3, as DNA: TGTGCCAGGTTCACTTCCCCGGGCAGGCTCTACGAGCAGTACTTC. Its protein is CARFTSPGRLYEQYF.

This clonotype came up a few times. The CDR3 is CASSLAGGQGNEQFF. The CDR3 bases are TGTGCCAGCAGCTTAGCGGGAGGGCAGGGCAATGAGCAGTTCTTC. This rearrangement joins TRBV11-1 to TRBJ2-1; 7 bases line up with TRBD2. CDR1 is SGHAT, CDR2 FQDESV, per germline (reference sequence). J gave up 6 bases and V 0 bases, and 5 bases lay outside the gene matches. The CDR3 consists of 15 residues.

V gene TRBV27 combines with J gene TRBJ1-5; 7 nucleotides agree with TRBD1. The V gene's germline CDR1 is MNHEY and CDR2 SMNVEV (reference sequence). V trimming: 7 bases; J trimming: 4 bases; junction bases outside the gene matches: 10. The CDR3 covers 15 residues. CDR3 DNA: TGTGCCAGCACCCTAATTCCAGGGGGGAATCAGCCCCAGCATTTT. Its protein product is CASTLIPGGNQPQHF.

This clonotype was seen just once. V gene TRBV28 combines with J gene TRBJ2-7; D is perhaps TRBD2 (6 bases). Germline values: CDR1 MDHEN, CDR2 SYDVKM. This CDR3 is built from 15 residues. The germline V and J ends were trimmed by 5 bases and 6 bases, with 20 bases remaining between them. This CDR3 reads CASSASSAGSLEQYF. In DNA form, the CDR3 reads TGTGCCAGCAGTGCCTCTTCGGCGGGATCCCTCGAGCAGTACTTC.

This clonotype turned up a few times. J is TRBJ2-3 and V is TRBV6-4; the D gene is possibly TRBD1 (6 bases). Trimming pared 4 bases from V and 1 base from J, leaving 12 bases between. Germline V gives CDR1 MRHNA, CDR2 SNTAGT. The CDR3 consists of 15 residues. The DNA of the CDR3 is TGTGCCAGCAGTGCAACCTCAGGGGGCACAGATACGCAGTATTTT. Its protein product is CASSATSGGTDTQYF.

The sample holds many counts of this clonotype. DNA for the CDR3: TGTGCCAGCTCACCTCCGGACAGGGGACTCCTTGGGGAGCTGTTTTTT. It codes for CASSPPDRGLLGELFF. The chain couples TRBV18 to TRBJ2-2; 9 bases line up with TRBD1. The junction had 10 bases not matched to a gene; V was cut back by 3 bases and J by 8 bases. This CDR3 has 16 residues. Germline V CDR1 and CDR2: KGHSH, LQKENI.

The V gene is TRBV20-1, the J gene TRBJ2-1, with D unresolved. The ends were cut back, 1 base at V and 9 bases at J, with 22 bases in the middle. CDR1 and CDR2 from the germline V gene are DFQATT and SNEGSKA (reference sequence). The CDR3 has 16 amino acids. The CDR3 DNA sequence: TGCAGTGCTAGAGGCCAACTCGCCGGACGGTTTTCTGAGCAGTTCTTC. Its translation: CSARGQLAGRFSEQFF.

In this sample, this clonotype turned up many times. The chain is built from TRBV19 and TRBJ1-5; D is unclear. CDR1 and CDR2 from the germline V gene are LNHDA and SQIVND (reference sequence). This CDR3 contains 12 residues. Trimming cost V 4 bases and J 4 bases, with 5 bases left between them. The CDR3 nucleotides are TGTGCCAGTAGTAAGGAAAATCAGCCCCAGCATTTT. Residues: CASSKENQPQHF. Using reference TRBV19 and TRBJ1-5 for the parts outside the CDR3, the full variable domain is DGGITQSPKYLFRKEGQNVTLSCEQNLNHDAMYWYRQDPGQGLRLIYYSQIVNDFQKGDIAEGYSVSREKKESFPLTVTSAQKNPTAFYLCASSKENQPQHFGDGTRLSIL.

The CDR3 protein is CASSRRETQYF. In DNA form, the CDR3 reads TGTGCCAGCAGCCGGCGGGAGACCCAGTACTTC. The gene calls are TRBV6-5 and TRBJ2-5, with D hard to call. The CDR3 totals 11 residues. Deletions cut 6 bases from V and 5 bases from J, with 7 bases between. CDR1 and CDR2 from the germline V gene are MNHEY and SVGAGI.

CDR3 loop: CASSLNGVSLTTNEKLFF. The DNA for the CDR3 is TGTGCCAGCAGTTTGAATGGGGTTAGTCTTACAACTAATGAAAAACTGTTTTTT. V usage is TRBV27 and J usage is TRBJ1-4; D unclear. Germline loops: CDR1 MNHEY, CDR2 SMNVEV (reference sequence). The CDR3 loop spans 18 amino acids. V was cut by 3 bases and J by 0 bases, with 17 bases left in between.

This clonotype was detected only a few times. The rearrangement joins TRBV6-5 to TRBJ1-2; D gene unclear. V was cut by 0 bases and J by 5 bases, with 13 bases left in between. Looked up from germline, CDR1 is MNHEY and CDR2 is SVGAGI. The CDR3 runs to 15 residues. CDR3 DNA sequence: TGTGCCAGCAGTTACTCCAACGGTCTCCCATATGGCTACACCTTC. Protein sequence: CASSYSNGLPYGYTF.